This T cell receptor beta chain was captured in a study of shared clonotypes between healthy human individuals. Study results and caveats: Despite large depth, sorted-subset datasets appeared incompletely sequenced. Non-shared clonotypes displayed generation probabilities falling below those of clonotypes present in all four donors.

Points on this clone: The antigen remains undetermined. The same CDR3 arises from other DNA sequences in this sample as well.

The table came from immunoSEQ multiplex PCR; TCRdb's copy has only in-frame clones and leaves some out. Seen here are some 320,000 clones, around 87% observed once, and the top ten hold 15% to 20%. Trimming shortened V by 0 bases and J by 1 base, and 8 bases separated the two germline ends. Germline V lookup: CDR1 SGDLS, CDR2 YYNGEE. This CDR3 has 14 residues. The chain recombines TRBV9 with TRBJ2-7; the D call may be TRBD1 or TRBD2 (6 bases each). Source material: memory CD8+ T cells sorted from blood. Indicated subset: CD45RO+ cells pooled with CCR7-negative TemRA cells. This clonotype was obtained from a man aged 18 to 30 in good health. The CDR3 region is CASSVEGGSYEQYF. CDR3 bases: TGTGCCAGCAGCGTAGAGGGGGGATCCTACGAGCAGTACTTC. Together with reference TRBV9 and TRBJ2-7, the CDR3 gives the full variable domain: DSGVTQTPKHLITATGQRVTLRCSPRSGDLSVYWYQQSLDQGLQFLIQYYNGEERAKGNILERFSAQQFPDLHSELNLSSLELGDSALYFCASSVEGGSYEQYFGPGTRLTVT.